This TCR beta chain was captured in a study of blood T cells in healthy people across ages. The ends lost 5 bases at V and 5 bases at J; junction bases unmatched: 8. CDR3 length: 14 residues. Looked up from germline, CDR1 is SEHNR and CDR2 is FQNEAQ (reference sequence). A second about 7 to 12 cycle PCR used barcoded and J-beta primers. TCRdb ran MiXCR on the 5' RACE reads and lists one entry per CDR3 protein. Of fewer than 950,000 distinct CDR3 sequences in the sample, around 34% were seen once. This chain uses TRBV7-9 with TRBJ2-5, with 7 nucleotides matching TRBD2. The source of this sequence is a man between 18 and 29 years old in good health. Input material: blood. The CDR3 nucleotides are TGTGCCAGCAGCCACGGGACTACTTGGGAGACCCAGTACTTC. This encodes CASSHGTTWETQYF.